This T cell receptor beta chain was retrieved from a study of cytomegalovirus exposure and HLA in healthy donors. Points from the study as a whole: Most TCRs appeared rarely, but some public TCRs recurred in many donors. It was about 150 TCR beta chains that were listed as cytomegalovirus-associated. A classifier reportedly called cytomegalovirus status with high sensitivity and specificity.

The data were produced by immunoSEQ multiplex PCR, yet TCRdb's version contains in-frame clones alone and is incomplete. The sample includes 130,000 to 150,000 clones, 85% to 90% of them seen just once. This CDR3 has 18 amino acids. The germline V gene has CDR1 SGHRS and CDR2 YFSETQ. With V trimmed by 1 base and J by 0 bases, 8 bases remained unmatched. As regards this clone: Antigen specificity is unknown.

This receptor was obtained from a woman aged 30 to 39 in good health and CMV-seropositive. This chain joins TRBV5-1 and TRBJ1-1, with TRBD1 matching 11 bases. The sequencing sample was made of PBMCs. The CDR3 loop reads CASSLRDRGALMNTEAFF. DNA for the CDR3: TGCGCCAGCAGCTTGAGGGACAGGGGGGCACTAATGAACACTGAAGCTTTCTTT.